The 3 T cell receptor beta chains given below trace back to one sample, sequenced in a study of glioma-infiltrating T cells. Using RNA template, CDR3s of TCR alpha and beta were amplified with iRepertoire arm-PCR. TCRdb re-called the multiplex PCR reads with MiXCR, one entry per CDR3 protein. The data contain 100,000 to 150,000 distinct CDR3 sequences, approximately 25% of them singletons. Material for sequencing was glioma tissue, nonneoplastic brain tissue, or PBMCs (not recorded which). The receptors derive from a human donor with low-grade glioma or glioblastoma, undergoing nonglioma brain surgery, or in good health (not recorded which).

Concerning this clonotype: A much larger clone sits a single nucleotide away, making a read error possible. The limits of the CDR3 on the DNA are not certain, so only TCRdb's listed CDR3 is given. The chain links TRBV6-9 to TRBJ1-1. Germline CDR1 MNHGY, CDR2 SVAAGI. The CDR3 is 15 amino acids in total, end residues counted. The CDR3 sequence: CASSYVGKGNTEASF.

The CDR3 protein is CASSPWVAQGAEAFF. CDR3 coding DNA: TGTGCCAGCAGCCCTTGGGTAGCCCAGGGGGCTGAAGCTTTCTTT. The chain carries TRBV7-9 and TRBJ1-1; TRBD1 matches 7 bases. The CDR3 runs 15 residues. Unmatched junction bases numbered 12, after V lost 5 bases and J lost 6 bases. Looked up from germline, CDR1 is SEHNR and CDR2 is FQNEAQ (reference sequence). The complete variable domain, with remaining parts taken from reference TRBV7-9 and TRBJ1-1, reads DTGVSQNPRHKITKRGQNVTFRCDPISEHNRLYWYRQTLGQGPEFLTYFQNEAQLEKSRLLSDRFSAERPKGSFSTLEIQRTEQGDSAMYLCASSPWVAQGAEAFFGQGTRLTVV.

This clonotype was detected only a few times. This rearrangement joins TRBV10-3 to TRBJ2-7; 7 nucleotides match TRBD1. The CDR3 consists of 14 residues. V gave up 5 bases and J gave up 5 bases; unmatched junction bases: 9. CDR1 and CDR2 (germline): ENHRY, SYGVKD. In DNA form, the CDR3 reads TGTGCCATCAGTTCTACGACAGGGAGCAACGAGCAGTACTTC. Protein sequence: CAISSTTGSNEQYF.